These 7 T cell receptor beta chains came from one sample sequenced in a study of ipilimumab plus nivolumab after autologous stem cell transplantation. The data were produced by immunoSEQ multiplex PCR, yet TCRdb's version contains in-frame clones alone and is incomplete. The profile shows 37,000 or so clones, 80% to 95% of them singletons. The specimen was PBMCs, collected in a trial of ipilimumab plus nivolumab as post-transplant consolidation. The receptors were gathered from a male donor with multiple myeloma.

The chain employs TRBV6-1 and TRBJ2-1, with 12 bases lining up with TRBD2. Trimming took 7 bases from V and 3 from J; bases not matched to a gene: 4. There are 15 residues in the CDR3. The V gene's germline CDR1 is MNHNS and CDR2 SASEGT. Here the CDR3 reads CASILAGGHYNEQFF. The CDR3 nucleotides are TGTGCCAGCATCCTAGCGGGGGGGCACTACAATGAGCAGTTCTTC.

In DNA form, the CDR3 reads TGCGCCAGCAGCTTGGTGGGTACTGAAGCTTTCTTT. This gives the protein CASSLVGTEAFF. V gene TRBV5-1 combines with J gene TRBJ1-1; D remains unclear. Trimming took 0 bases from V and 5 from J, leaving 5 bases between them. The CDR3 totals 12 residues. Germline CDR1 reads SGHRS; CDR2 reads YFSETQ.

The chain uses TRBV11-3 and TRBJ2-7, with D perhaps given as TRBD1 or TRBD2 (6 bases each). CDR3 length: 14 amino acids. Trimming cost V 3 bases and J 3 bases, with 12 bases left between them. Germline V gene sequence: CDR1 SGHNT, CDR2 YENEEA. The CDR3 region has the DNA TGTGCCAGCAGCTTCTCCGGGGGCTTCTACGAGCAGTACTTC. Translated: CASSFSGGFYEQYF.

This rearrangement joins TRBV5-1 to TRBJ1-1; perhaps TRBD1 as D (6 bases). Trimming took 3 bases from V and 3 from J, leaving 15 bases between them. This CDR3 is 15 amino acids long. CDR1 and CDR2 (germline): SGHRS, YFSETQ. This CDR3 reads CASSSSAQGYTEAFF. The CDR3 bases are TGCGCCAGCAGCTCGTCTGCACAGGGATACACTGAAGCTTTCTTT.

This chain joins TRBV9 and TRBJ1-6; tentatively, D is TRBD1 (6 bases). The CDR3 sequence is 14 residues long. The V and J ends lost 4 bases and 9 bases respectively, with 14 bases between them. CDR1 and CDR2 (germline): SGDLS, YYNGEE. The CDR3, as DNA: TGTGCCAGCAGCCTACAGGGAGGGCGTTCACCCCTCCACTTT. As protein: CASSLQGGRSPLHF. The complete variable domain, with remaining parts taken from reference TRBV9 and TRBJ1-6, reads DSGVTQTPKHLITATGQRVTLRCSPRSGDLSVYWYQQSLDQGLQFLIQYYNGEERAKGNILERFSAQQFPDLHSELNLSSLELGDSALYFCASSLQGGRSPLHFGNGTRLTVT.

The chain joins TRBV10-1 to TRBJ2-3; D gene unclear. Germline V gene sequence: CDR1 WNHNN, CDR2 SYGVQD (reference sequence). The V gene lost 2 bases and the J gene lost 1 base, with 10 bases spanning the gap. CDR3 length: 15 amino acids. CDR3 nucleotide sequence: TGCGCCAGCAGTGAGGGTCGGAGAGGCACAGATACGCAGTATTTT. Protein sequence: CASSEGRRGTDTQYF.

V gene TRBV4-3 combines with J gene TRBJ2-1; no firm D call. Trimming stripped 0 bases from V and 0 bases from J, with 6 bases between. Germline V lookup: CDR1 LGHNA, CDR2 YSLEER. This CDR3 comprises 15 residues. CDR3 DNA: TGCGCCAGCAGCCAAGATTTCTTCTCCTACAATGAGCAGTTCTTC. This translates into CASSQDFFSYNEQFF.